This record looks at one T cell receptor (beta chain) sequence and its context. Its antigen is as yet unknown. TCRdb redid the calling of the 5' RACE reads with MiXCR, one entry per CDR3 protein. The sample lists roughly 110,000 distinct CDR3 sequences, about a sixth seen once, with 25% to 30% in the top ten. The data are from a study of T-cell memory formation after mild COVID-19. J gave up 0 bases and V 4 bases, and 3 bases lay outside the gene matches. The CDR3 runs to 14 residues. CDR1 is SGHKS, CDR2 YYEKEE, per germline (reference sequence). Study findings and constraints: Clones shrinking between day 15 and 85 showed a balanced CD4/CD8 split, and those that grew later tilted toward CD4+.

The sequencing sample was made of PBMCs or a T cell subset sorted from them (not recorded which). The sequence derives from an adult woman who had mild COVID-19 (a few samples of this study predate the infection). Cell type and time point are not known. The chain carries TRBV5-5 and TRBJ1-1; TRBD1 aligns across 7 bases. CDR3 loop: CASSIDRVNTEAFF. For the CDR3, the DNA is TGTGCCAGCAGCATAGACAGGGTGAACACTGAAGCTTTCTTT.